This TCR beta chain was captured by sequencing in a study of CD8+ T cells in alopecia areata (dated by TCRdb to between 2017 and 2018). A note on the overall study: Treated patients were enrolled in an open-label pilot trial of oral tofacitinib, 5 to 10 mg twice daily, for moderate-to-severe alopecia areata. Patients stayed on tofacitinib for 6 to 18 months and then had 6 months of follow-up off drug so that delayed response and recurrence could be assessed. The SALT score, which quantifies the percentage of affected scalp surface area, was used to measure disease severity in treated patients. High-throughput TCRbeta sequencing was used to examine T cell clonal expansion in alopecia areata in both the C3H/HeJ mouse model and human patients. In humans, TCRbeta sequencing was performed on scalp tissue and on sorted CD4+ and CD8+ peripheral blood T cells from healthy controls and from patients with patchy or totalis/universalis alopecia areata. Biopsies were taken from tofacitinib-treated patients at baseline and again at 4 and 24 weeks into treatment, and several of those patients also had a later scalp biopsy. Scalp clonality was compared across normal scalp (n=4), patchy alopecia areata scalp (n=8), and alopecia totalis/universalis scalp (n=8). RNA came from the PAXgene miRNA kit for fixed scalp, the miRNeasy kit for PBMCs, and the RNeasy kit for mouse skin. TCRbeta CDR3 regions were amplified by immunoSEQ multiplex PCR using 35 Vbeta forward and 13 Jbeta reverse primers.

In light of the paper, this sample's treatment or condition label describes: oral pan-JAK inhibitor, 5-10 mg twice daily. Lesional scalp punch biopsies and peripheral blood were obtained from alopecia areata patients. PBMCs were separated by density centrifugation and stained for CD3, CD4 and CD8, after which CD4+ and CD8+ T cells were sorted on a FACSAria. Based on the germline V gene (reference sequence), the CDR1 and CDR2 sequences are PRHDT and FYEKMQ. V drops 3 bases and J drops 7 bases, leaving 10 bases in between. Taken from cysteine to phenylalanine, the CDR3 has 13 residues. Here the CDR3 DNA is all that survives: 39 bases in frame from base 1. Here is what the overall study found, with its caveats: Resident alphabeta T cells in normal human skin are also sequenced, complicating scalp TCR repertoire analysis, unlike mouse skin dominated by gammadelta T cells. Shared TCR sequences between patients were less evident than in mice, which may be partly attributable to HLA diversity in the patient population. During tofacitinib treatment, many expanded lesional clones stuck around in both scalp and blood, and this persistence may partly explain why relapse happens after treatment is stopped. Lesional scalp, especially in alopecia totalis/universalis, showed higher clonality and more expanded CD8+ clones than normal scalp, suggesting antigenic drive. With tofacitinib, both scalp clonality and the number of expanded CD8+ clones among the top 100 scalp clones went down significantly. The treated cohort was small, with a single nonresponder, so links between baseline CD8+ expansion and response need larger studies.

Receptor libraries were prepared by the immunoSEQ multiplex PCR assay. For TCR sequencing, RNA was extracted from every sample and reverse transcribed into cDNA to serve as template. SuperScript III was used to make first-strand cDNA, primed with a 2:1 mix of oligo-dT and random hexamers. A synthetic immune receptor repertoire was used to assess amplification bias, and residual bias was removed computationally. Per the authors' processing: Raw reads were preprocessed for error removal, and CDR3 was defined according to IMGT conventions as running from the conserved cysteine to phenylalanine. Clonality was computed by normalizing Shannon entropy by log2 of the number of productive unique TCRs and subtracting the result from 1. Whether scalp clones were CD4 or CD8 was inferred by matching scalp TCRbeta sequences against CD4 and CD8 repertoires sorted from blood. Not all clones reach the TCRdb copy of this immuneACCESS table, which keeps in-frame sequences only. Checked studies attribute under half of the gap to unresolved V genes and leave the rest unexplained. That table furnishes V, J and clone size, whereas the DNA furnished D and trimming. The sample table contains about 180,000 clones; only one count was recorded for 51% of them. The ten top clones hold about a tenth of the sample.

Regarding this clone: Its antigen remains unidentified. Base-call qualities are not available, and no considerably larger clone is one nucleotide away.

The V and J genes are TRBV13 and TRBJ1-5; perhaps TRBD1 is the D gene, with 5 bases matching. This sequence originates from a human donor with alopecia areata. The starting material was CD8+ T cells sorted from blood, obtained around week 54, from a patient treated with tofacitinib. The CDR3 in this case is CASSLDRGQPQHF. The nucleotide sequence is TGTGCCAGCAGCTTGGATCGGGGCCAGCCCCAGCATTTT.